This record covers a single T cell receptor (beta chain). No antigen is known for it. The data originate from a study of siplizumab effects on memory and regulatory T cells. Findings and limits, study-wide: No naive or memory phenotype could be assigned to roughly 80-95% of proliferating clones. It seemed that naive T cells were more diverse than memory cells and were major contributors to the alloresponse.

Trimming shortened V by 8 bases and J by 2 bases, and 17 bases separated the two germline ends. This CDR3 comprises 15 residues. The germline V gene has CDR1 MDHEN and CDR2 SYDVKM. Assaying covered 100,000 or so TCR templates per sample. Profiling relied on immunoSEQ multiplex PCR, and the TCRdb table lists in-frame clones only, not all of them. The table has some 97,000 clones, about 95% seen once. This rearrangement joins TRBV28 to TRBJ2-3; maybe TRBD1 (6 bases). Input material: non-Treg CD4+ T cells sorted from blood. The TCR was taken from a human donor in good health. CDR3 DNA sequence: TGTGCCAGCCGTCCGACAGGACCTGACACAGATACGCAGTATTTT. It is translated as CASRPTGPDTDTQYF.